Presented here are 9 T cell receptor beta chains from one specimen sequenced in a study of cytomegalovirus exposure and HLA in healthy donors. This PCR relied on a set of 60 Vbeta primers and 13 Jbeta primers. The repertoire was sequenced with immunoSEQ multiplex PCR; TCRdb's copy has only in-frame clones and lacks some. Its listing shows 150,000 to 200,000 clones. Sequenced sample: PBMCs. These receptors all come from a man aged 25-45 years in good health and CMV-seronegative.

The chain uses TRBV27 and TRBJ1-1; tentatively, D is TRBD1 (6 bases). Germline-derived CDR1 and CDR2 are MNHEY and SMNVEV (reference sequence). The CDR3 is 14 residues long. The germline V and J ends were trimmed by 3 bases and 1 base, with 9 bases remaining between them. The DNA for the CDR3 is TGTGCCAGCAGTTTGTTGACAGGGAACACTGAAGCTTTCTTT. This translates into CASSLLTGNTEAFF.

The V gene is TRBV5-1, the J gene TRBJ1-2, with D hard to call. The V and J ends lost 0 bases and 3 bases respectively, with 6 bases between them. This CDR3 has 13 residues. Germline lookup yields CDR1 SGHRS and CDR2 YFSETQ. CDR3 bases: TGCGCCAGCAGCTTGGCCGGGGACTATGGCTACACCTTC. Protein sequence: CASSLAGDYGYTF.

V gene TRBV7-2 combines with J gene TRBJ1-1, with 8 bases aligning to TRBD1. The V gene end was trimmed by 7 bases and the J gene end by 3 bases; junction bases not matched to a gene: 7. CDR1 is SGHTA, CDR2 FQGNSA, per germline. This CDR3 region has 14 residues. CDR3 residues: CASTLRQGYTEAFF. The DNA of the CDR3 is TGTGCCAGCACCCTCAGACAGGGGTACACTGAAGCTTTCTTT.

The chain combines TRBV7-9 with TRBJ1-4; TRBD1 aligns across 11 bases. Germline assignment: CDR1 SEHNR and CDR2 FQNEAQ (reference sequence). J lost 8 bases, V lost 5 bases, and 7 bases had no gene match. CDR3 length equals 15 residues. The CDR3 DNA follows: TGTGCCAGCAGCACGGACAGGGGGCCAGCGGAAAAACTGTTTTTT. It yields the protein CASSTDRGPAEKLFF.

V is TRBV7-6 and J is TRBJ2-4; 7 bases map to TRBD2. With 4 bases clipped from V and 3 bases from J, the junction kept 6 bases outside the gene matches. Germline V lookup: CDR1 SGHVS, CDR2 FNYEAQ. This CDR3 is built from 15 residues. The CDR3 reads CASSSWGGDKNIQYF. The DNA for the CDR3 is TGTGCCAGCAGCTCCTGGGGGGGTGACAAAAACATTCAGTACTTC.

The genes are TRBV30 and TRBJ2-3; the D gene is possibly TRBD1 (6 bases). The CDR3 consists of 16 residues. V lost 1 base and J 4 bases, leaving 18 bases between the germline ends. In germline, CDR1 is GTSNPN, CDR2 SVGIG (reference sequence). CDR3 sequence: CAWSGRGLNRADTQYF. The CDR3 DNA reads TGTGCCTGGAGTGGCAGGGGCCTCAATCGTGCAGATACGCAGTATTTT.

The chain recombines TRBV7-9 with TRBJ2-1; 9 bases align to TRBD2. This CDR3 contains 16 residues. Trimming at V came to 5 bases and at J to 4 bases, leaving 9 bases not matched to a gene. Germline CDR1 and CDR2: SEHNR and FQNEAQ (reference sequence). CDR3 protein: CASSPPGLAAYNEQFF. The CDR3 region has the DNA TGTGCCAGCAGCCCTCCGGGACTAGCAGCATACAATGAGCAGTTCTTC.

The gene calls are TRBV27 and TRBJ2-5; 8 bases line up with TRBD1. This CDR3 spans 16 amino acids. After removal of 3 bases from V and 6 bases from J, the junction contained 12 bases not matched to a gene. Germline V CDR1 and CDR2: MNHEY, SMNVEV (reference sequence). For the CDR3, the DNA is TGTGCCAGCAGTTTGGAAGCGGCAGGGGGCATGCAGACCCAGTACTTC. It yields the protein CASSLEAAGGMQTQYF.

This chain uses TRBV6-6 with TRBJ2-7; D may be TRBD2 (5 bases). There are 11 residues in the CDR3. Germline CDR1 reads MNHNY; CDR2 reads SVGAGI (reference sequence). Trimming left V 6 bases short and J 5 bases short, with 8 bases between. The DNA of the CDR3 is TGTGCCAGCAGCCGGACTCACGAGCAGTACTTC. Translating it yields CASSRTHEQYF.